These 7 T cell receptor beta chains were sequenced from one sample in a study of T cell clones after liver transplantation. Libraries were prepared by immunoSEQ multiplex PCR; TCRdb keeps only in-frame clonotypes and omits some of them. Among about 60,000 clones, 70% to 75% were seen once, and the ten largest hold 15%. The starting material was CD4+ T cells from blood, obtained before liver transplant. These receptors all come from a human donor who received a liver transplant.

This chain joins TRBV9 and TRBJ2-7; no definite D call. From germline, CDR1 is SGDLS and CDR2 YYNGEE. The V and J ends lost 1 base and 4 bases respectively, with 9 bases between them. The CDR3 is 13 amino acids. CDR3 bases: TGTGCCAGCAGCGTAAAGACACCTTACGAGCAGTACTTC. This sequence encodes CASSVKTPYEQYF.

This chain uses TRBV4-1 with TRBJ2-3, with D tentatively TRBD2 (6 bases). V dropped 6 bases and J dropped 4 bases, with 29 bases sitting between them. Germline-derived CDR1 and CDR2 are MGHRA and YSYEKL. The CDR3 covers 19 residues. The CDR3 reads CASRGRFGNPTGEPDTQYF. CDR3 nucleotide sequence: TGCGCCAGCAGGGGAAGGTTTGGAAATCCGACGGGAGAACCAGATACGCAGTATTTT.

This chain joins TRBV21-1 and TRBJ1-1; the table's D gene call, TRBD1, was not cross checked with the DNA. TRBV21-1 is labeled a pseudogene. CDR3 length: 15 amino acids. CDR3 region: CASSKRRGRRLATFF. The CDR3 region has the DNA TGTGCCAGCAGCAAAAGGAGGGGGCGGAGATTGGCGACTTTCTTT.

The rearrangement links TRBV27 to TRBJ1-5, with D maybe TRBD1 (6 bases). V was cut by 2 bases and J by 6 bases, with 17 bases left in between. This CDR3 has 16 residues. Germline V gives CDR1 MNHEY, CDR2 SMNVEV (reference sequence). The CDR3 DNA reads as TGTGCCAGCAGTTTAGCCGGGACAAACGGAGCTCAGCCCCAGCATTTT. This gives the protein CASSLAGTNGAQPQHF.

V gene TRBV28 combines with J gene TRBJ1-6; D might be TRBD1 (6 bases). Trimming stripped 4 bases from V and 8 bases from J, with 15 bases between. Germline values: CDR1 MDHEN, CDR2 SYDVKM. The CDR3 is 15 amino acids. CDR3 residues: CASSYQGRADSPLHF. For the CDR3, the DNA is TGTGCCAGCAGTTATCAGGGGAGGGCGGATTCACCCCTCCACTTT. The full variable domain, rest sourced from reference TRBV28 and TRBJ1-6, is DVKVTQSSRYLVKRTGEKVFLECVQDMDHENMFWYRQDPGLGLRLIYFSYDVKMKEKGDIPEGYSVSREKKERFSLILESASTNQTSMYLCASSYQGRADSPLHFGNGTRLTVT.

This clone has only a few counts. This sequence joins TRBV7-9 and TRBJ1-1; tentative D call: TRBD1 (6 bases). The CDR3 totals 14 residues. Germline CDR1 is SEHNR and CDR2 is FQNEAQ (reference sequence). The V and J ends lost 5 bases and 3 bases respectively, with 13 bases between them. CDR3 DNA sequence: TGTGCCAGCAGCCCATTTTACAGGGACACTGAAGCTTTCTTT. This gives the protein CASSPFYRDTEAFF. The variable domain in full, completed from reference TRBV7-9 and TRBJ1-1, reads DTGVSQNPRHKITKRGQNVTFRCDPISEHNRLYWYRQTLGQGPEFLTYFQNEAQLEKSRLLSDRFSAERPKGSFSTLEIQRTEQGDSAMYLCASSPFYRDTEAFFGQGTRLTVV.

The sample holds a few counts of this clone. The V call is TRBV21-1, the J call TRBJ2-2; no check of the table's D call, TRBD1, against the DNA was made. TRBV21-1 is assigned pseudogene status. This CDR3 has 17 residues. The CDR3 is CASSNLYRPGNTGELFF. DNA of the CDR3: TGTGCCAGCAGCAATTTGTATAGGCCAGGAAACACCGGGGAGCTGTTTTTT.